This TCR beta chain was documented in a study of blood T cell repertoires in COVID-19. The CDR3 sequence is 15 residues long. The germline CDR1 and CDR2 sequences are MDHEN and SYDVKM. The table came from immunoSEQ multiplex PCR; TCRdb's copy has only in-frame clones and leaves some out. The sample lists about 280,000 clones; 85% were seen once. A note on this clone: A read error may account for a junction end that differs from germline.

This chain connects TRBV28 to TRBJ2-7; 9 nucleotides line up with TRBD1. The receptor's source is a human donor in a cohort sampled during active COVID-19. Sequenced: peripheral blood. CDR3 sequence (DNA): TGTGCCAGCCGTTTACGTGGGACAGGGTCCTACGAGCAGTACTTC. Translated, it gives CASRLRGTGSYEQYF.